The clone carrying this T cell receptor beta chain showed up just a few times. The antigen is not known. The data originate from a study of cytomegalovirus exposure and HLA in healthy donors. The CDR3 covers 15 residues. Germline CDR1 and CDR2: SGHNT and YENEEA. The J segment lost 0 bases and the V segment lost 7 bases, leaving 8 bases of the junction unmatched. Here immunoSEQ multiplex PCR was the method, and the copy in TCRdb shows in-frame clones only, minus some. The repertoire holds 150,000 to 200,000 clones, with roughly 91% as singletons. Findings of the study overall: Researchers counted 180 or so TCR beta chains as cytomegalovirus-associated.

The sample was PBMCs. The chain employs TRBV11-3 and TRBJ2-7; 8 nucleotides align to TRBD1. This TCR came from a woman aged 18-35 years in good health and CMV-seropositive. DNA of the CDR3: TGTGCCAGCACTCCCCGCGGGACAGGCTCCTACGAGCAGTACTTC. The encoded protein is CASTPRGTGSYEQYF.